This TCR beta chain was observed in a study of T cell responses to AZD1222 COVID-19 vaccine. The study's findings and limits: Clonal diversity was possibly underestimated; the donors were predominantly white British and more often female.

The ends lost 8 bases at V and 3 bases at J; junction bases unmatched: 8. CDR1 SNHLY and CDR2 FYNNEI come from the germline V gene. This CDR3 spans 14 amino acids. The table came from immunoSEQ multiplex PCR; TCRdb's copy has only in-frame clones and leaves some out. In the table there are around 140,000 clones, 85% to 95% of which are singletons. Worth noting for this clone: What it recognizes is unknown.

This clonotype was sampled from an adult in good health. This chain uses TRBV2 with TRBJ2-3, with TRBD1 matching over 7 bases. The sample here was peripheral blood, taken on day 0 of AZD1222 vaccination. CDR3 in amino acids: CASVQGRETDTQYF. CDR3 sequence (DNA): TGTGCCAGCGTACAGGGGCGAGAGACAGATACGCAGTATTTT.